This entry is about one T cell receptor (beta chain). Antigen unknown. One entry per CDR3 protein results from TCRdb running MiXCR on the reads. The table includes under 120,000 distinct CDR3 sequences, 42% detected once. This entry belongs to a study of T cell repertoires in cytomegalovirus infection. Across the whole study: Used in the study were CMV epitopes, some recently identified and HLA-C-restricted, others well-studied and HLA-B-restricted. CMV infection together with matching HLA type was indicated by public TCR beta signatures. Study results and limitations: Clonotypes of TCR beta that were HLA-C-restricted and CMV-specific dominated the ex vivo response.

Trimming removed 5 bases at V and 1 base at J, with 11 bases between. CDR1 is MNHEY, CDR2 SMNVEV, per germline (reference sequence). CDR3 length: 14 residues. This TCR derives from a human donor in good health (CMV status not recorded). Some clones in this sample may be carry-over from other donors' samples. Sequenced here: CD8+ T cells from cultured PBMCs, sampled from culture after CMV antigen stimulation. The rearrangement links TRBV27 to TRBJ1-1; D uncertain. This chain's CDR3 is CASSRGHKNTEAFF. CDR3 in DNA: TGTGCCAGCAGTCGAGGTCATAAGAACACTGAAGCTTTCTTT.